The source of this T cell receptor (beta chain) is a study of blood T cell dynamics during melanoma immunotherapy. As for the study in general: First-line therapy was either pembrolizumab or nivolumab with ipilimumab for metastatic melanoma.

The germline V gene encodes CDR1 MNHEY and CDR2 SMNVEV (reference sequence). J lost 4 bases, V lost 8 bases, and 3 bases had no gene match. CDR3 length: 13 amino acids. Sample time point: pre-treatment baseline. Response was assessed by RECIST 1.1 at 12 weeks, except two rapid progressors. Sequenced by immunoSEQ multiplex PCR; TCRdb stores in-frame clones only, minus some. The table has 4,000 to 4,500 clones, roughly 96% seen once. The V gene is TRBV27, the J gene TRBJ2-5; 11 bases align to TRBD2. The receptor was isolated from a human donor with melanoma. Sequenced here: effector memory CD8+ T cells from blood, sampled from a patient treated with checkpoint blockade. CDR3 residues: CASRGTSGETQYF. The CDR3 DNA follows: TGTGCCAGCCGAGGGACTAGCGGAGAGACCCAGTACTTC.